One and the same sample provided the 11 T cell receptor beta chains below, sequenced in a study of cytomegalovirus exposure and HLA in healthy donors. The PCR employed 60 Vbeta primers together with 13 Jbeta primers. Here immunoSEQ multiplex PCR was the method, and the copy in TCRdb shows in-frame clones only, minus some. This table lists 100,000 to 150,000 clones. The specimen sequenced was PBMCs. Every receptor here comes from a man in his thirties or forties in good health and CMV-seronegative.

The chain carries TRBV7-9 and TRBJ1-2; D perhaps matches TRBD1 (5 bases). This CDR3 has 13 residues. Germline loops: CDR1 SEHNR, CDR2 FQNEAQ (reference sequence). Trimming left V 6 bases short and J 8 bases short, with 16 bases between. CDR3 loop: CASRIQTEKGYTF. The DNA for the CDR3 is TGTGCCAGCAGAATCCAGACAGAGAAGGGCTACACCTTC.

This chain joins TRBV27 and TRBJ2-5; no definite D call. The germline CDR1 and CDR2 sequences are MNHEY and SMNVEV (reference sequence). The CDR3 length is 14 residues. V shed 0 bases and J shed 2 bases, with 7 bases lying between them. The CDR3 DNA reads TGTGCCAGCAGTTTATCCCGCGGACAAGAGACCCAGTACTTC. As protein: CASSLSRGQETQYF.

The chain employs TRBV6-1 and TRBJ2-7, with 8 bases fitting TRBD1. V trimming: 6 bases; J trimming: 1 base; junction bases outside the gene matches: 5. The CDR3 contains 14 residues. Germline loops: CDR1 MNHNS, CDR2 SASEGT. The CDR3 DNA sequence: TGTGCCAGCAGGACCGGGACAGGATCCTACGAGCAGTACTTC. Its translation is CASRTGTGSYEQYF.

The chain joins TRBV7-9 to TRBJ2-6; 10 nucleotides agree with TRBD1. The length of the CDR3 is 17 residues. The J segment lost 4 bases and the V segment lost 4 bases, leaving 7 bases of the junction unmatched. CDR1 is SEHNR, CDR2 FQNEAQ, per germline (reference sequence). In nucleotides, the CDR3 is TGTGCCAGCAGCTCCGGGGACAGGGGACCCGGGGCCAACGTCCTGACTTTC. Translating it yields CASSSGDRGPGANVLTF.

The chain is built from TRBV6-1 and TRBJ1-2; weak D call: TRBD1 (6 bases). The V end lost 3 bases, the J end lost 5 bases, and 10 bases lay between the germline ends. The CDR3 covers 13 residues. Germline CDR1 MNHNS, CDR2 SASEGT. The CDR3 is CASSDGQSYGYTF. Here the CDR3 DNA reads TGTGCCAGCAGTGACGGACAGTCTTATGGCTACACCTTC.

The V and J genes are TRBV7-2 and TRBJ1-5; D possibly corresponds to TRBD1 (6 bases). Germline V gene lookup returns CDR1 SGHTA and CDR2 FQGNSA. V was shortened by 5 bases and J by 7 bases, with 12 bases between the two germline ends. The CDR3 runs to 13 residues. CDR3 protein: CASSVRGQQPQHF. The CDR3 nucleotides are TGTGCCAGCAGCGTCAGGGGCCAGCAGCCCCAGCATTTT.

This chain uses TRBV7-5 with TRBJ2-7; the D call of TRBD2 is as the table states it, not checked on the DNA. TRBV7-5 is an annotated pseudogene. The CDR3 loop spans 14 amino acids. CDR3 nucleotide sequence: TGTGCCAGAAGCTTCCAGCGGAGCTCCTACGAGCAGTACTTC. It translates to CARSFQRSSYEQYF.

The gene calls are TRBV7-9 and TRBJ2-5; D is perhaps TRBD2 (5 bases). V was pared by 5 bases and J by 4 bases, with 14 bases between. CDR1 and CDR2 (germline): SEHNR, FQNEAQ (reference sequence). The CDR3 runs 14 residues. The CDR3 DNA follows: TGTGCCAGCAGCAGAGCCGGGGTCAGAGAGACCCAGTACTTC. Its protein is CASSRAGVRETQYF.

The V gene is TRBV30, the J gene TRBJ1-6; maybe TRBD1 (6 bases). Germline CDR1 GTSNPN, CDR2 SVGIG (reference sequence). This CDR3 has 13 residues. CDR3 nucleotides: TGTGCTGTACGCCAGGGGCAGAATTCACCCCTCCACTTT. Encoded protein: CAVRQGQNSPLHF. The whole variable domain, filled in from reference TRBV30 and TRBJ1-6, reads SQTIHQWPATLVQPVGSPLSLECTVEGTSNPNLYWYRQAAGRGLQLLFYSVGIGQISSEVPQNLSASRPQDRQFILSSKKLLLSDSGFYLCAVRQGQNSPLHFGNGTRLTVT.

The chain combines TRBV5-1 with TRBJ2-7; 15 nucleotides align to TRBD2. The CDR3 is 16 amino acids. The V gene's germline CDR1 is SGHRS and CDR2 YFSETQ. V lost 4 bases, J lost 7 bases, and 9 bases stayed unmatched. CDR3 sequence (DNA): TGCGCCAGCAGCATCGGACTAGCGGGAGGGCCGTATGAGCAGTACTTC. Amino acid sequence: CASSIGLAGGPYEQYF. Complete variable domain (other parts from reference TRBV5-1 and TRBJ2-7): KAGVTQTPRYLIKTRGQQVTLSCSPISGHRSVSWYQQTPGQGLQFLFEYFSETQRNKGNFPGRFSGRQFSNSRSEMNVSTLELGDSALYLCASSIGLAGGPYEQYFGPGTRLTVT.

The chain couples TRBV28 to TRBJ2-1; TRBD2 agrees at 8 bases. Germline V gene sequence: CDR1 MDHEN, CDR2 SYDVKM. J gave up 7 bases and V 2 bases, and 7 bases lay outside the gene matches. There are 15 residues in the CDR3. CDR3 sequence reads: CASSLEAGGLNEQFF. The CDR3, as DNA: TGTGCCAGCAGTTTAGAGGCGGGAGGCCTTAATGAGCAGTTCTTC.